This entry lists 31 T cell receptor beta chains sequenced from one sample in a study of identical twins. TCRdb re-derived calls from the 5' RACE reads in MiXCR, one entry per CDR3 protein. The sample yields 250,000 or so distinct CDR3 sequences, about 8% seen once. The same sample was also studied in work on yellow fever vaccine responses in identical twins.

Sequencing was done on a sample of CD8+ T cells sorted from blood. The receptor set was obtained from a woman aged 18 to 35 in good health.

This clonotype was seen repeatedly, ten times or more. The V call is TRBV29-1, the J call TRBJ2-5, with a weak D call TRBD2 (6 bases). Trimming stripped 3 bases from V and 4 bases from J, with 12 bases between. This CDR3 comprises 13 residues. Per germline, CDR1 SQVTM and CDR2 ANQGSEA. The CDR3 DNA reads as TGCAGCGTTGAGATGGACTATGCAGAGACCCAGTACTTC. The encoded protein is CSVEMDYAETQYF.

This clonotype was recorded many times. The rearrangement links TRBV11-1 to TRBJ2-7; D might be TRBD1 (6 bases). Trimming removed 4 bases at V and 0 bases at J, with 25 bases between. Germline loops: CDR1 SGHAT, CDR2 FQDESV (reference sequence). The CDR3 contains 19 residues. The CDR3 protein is CASSSSGRGPGINSYEQYF. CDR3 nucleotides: TGTGCCAGCAGCTCCTCCGGCAGGGGACCAGGGATAAACTCCTACGAGCAGTACTTC.

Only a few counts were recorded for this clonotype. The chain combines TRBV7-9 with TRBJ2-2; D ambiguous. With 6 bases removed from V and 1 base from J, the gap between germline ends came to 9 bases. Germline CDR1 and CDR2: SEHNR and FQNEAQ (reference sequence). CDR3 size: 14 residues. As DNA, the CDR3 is TGTGCCAGCAGTAATAGCCTGAACACCGGGGAGCTGTTTTTT. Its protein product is CASSNSLNTGELFF.

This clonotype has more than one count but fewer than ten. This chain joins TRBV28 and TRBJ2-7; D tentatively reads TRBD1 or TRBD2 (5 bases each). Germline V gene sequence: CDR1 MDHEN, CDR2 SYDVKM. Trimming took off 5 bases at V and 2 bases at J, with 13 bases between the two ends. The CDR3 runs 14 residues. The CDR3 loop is CASSEGRWAYEQYF. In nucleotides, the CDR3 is TGTGCCAGCAGTGAGGGACGGTGGGCCTACGAGCAGTACTTC.

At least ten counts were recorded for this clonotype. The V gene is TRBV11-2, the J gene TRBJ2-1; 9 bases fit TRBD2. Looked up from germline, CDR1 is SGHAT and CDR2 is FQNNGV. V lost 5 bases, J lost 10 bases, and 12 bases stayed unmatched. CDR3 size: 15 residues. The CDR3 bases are TGTGCCAGCAGCCCAATGACTAGCGGAGTAGGAGAGCAGTTCTTC. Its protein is CASSPMTSGVGEQFF.

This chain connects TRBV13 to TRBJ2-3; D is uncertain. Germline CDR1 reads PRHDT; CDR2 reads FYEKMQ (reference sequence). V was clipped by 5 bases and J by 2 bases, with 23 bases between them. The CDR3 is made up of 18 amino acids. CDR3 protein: CASSLLSVGEINTDTQYF. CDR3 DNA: TGTGCCAGCAGCCTCCTGTCGGTTGGGGAAATAAACACAGATACGCAGTATTTT.

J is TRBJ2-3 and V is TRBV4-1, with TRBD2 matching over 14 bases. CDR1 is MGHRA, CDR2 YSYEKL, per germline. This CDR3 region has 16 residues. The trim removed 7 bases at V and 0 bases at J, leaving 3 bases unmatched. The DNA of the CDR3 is TGCGCCAGCAACCGACTAGCGGGAGGGAGCACAGATACGCAGTATTTT. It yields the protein CASNRLAGGSTDTQYF.

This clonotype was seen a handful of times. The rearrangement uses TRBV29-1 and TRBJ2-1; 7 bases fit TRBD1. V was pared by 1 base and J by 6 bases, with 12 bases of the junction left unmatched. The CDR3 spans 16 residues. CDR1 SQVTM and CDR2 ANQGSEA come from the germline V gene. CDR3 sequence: CSVEGPVTGPSNEQFF. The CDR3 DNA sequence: TGCAGCGTTGAAGGACCCGTGACAGGGCCTTCCAATGAGCAGTTCTTC.

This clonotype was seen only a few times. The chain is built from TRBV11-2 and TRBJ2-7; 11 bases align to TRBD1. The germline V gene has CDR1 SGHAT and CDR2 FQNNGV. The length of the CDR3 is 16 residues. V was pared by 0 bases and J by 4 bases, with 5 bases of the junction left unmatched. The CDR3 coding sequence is TGTGCCAGCAGCTTAGATTCTGGGACAGGGGGGTACGAGCAGTACTTC. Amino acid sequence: CASSLDSGTGGYEQYF. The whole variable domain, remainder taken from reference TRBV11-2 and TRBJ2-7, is EAGVAQSPRYKIIEKRQSVAFWCNPISGHATLYWYQQILGQGPKLLIQFQNNGVVDDSQLPKDRFSAERLKGVDSTLKIQPAKLEDSAVYLCASSLDSGTGGYEQYFGPGTRLTVT.

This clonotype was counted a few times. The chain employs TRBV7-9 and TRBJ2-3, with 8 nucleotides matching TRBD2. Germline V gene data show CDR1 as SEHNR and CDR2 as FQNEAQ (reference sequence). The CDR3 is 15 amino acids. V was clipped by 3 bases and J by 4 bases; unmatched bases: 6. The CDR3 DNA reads TGTGCCAGCAGCTTTGGGACGGGAGGGCCAGATACGCAGTATTTT. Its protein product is CASSFGTGGPDTQYF. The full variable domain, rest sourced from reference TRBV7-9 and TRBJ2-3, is DTGVSQNPRHKITKRGQNVTFRCDPISEHNRLYWYRQTLGQGPEFLTYFQNEAQLEKSRLLSDRFSAERPKGSFSTLEIQRTEQGDSAMYLCASSFGTGGPDTQYFGPGTRLTVL.

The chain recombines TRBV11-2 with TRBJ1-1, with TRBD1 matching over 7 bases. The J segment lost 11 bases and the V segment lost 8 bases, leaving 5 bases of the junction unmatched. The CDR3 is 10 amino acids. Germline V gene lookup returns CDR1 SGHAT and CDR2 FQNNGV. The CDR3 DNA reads TGTGCCAGCCTGAAGGGGGCTGCTTTCTTT. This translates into CASLKGAAFF.

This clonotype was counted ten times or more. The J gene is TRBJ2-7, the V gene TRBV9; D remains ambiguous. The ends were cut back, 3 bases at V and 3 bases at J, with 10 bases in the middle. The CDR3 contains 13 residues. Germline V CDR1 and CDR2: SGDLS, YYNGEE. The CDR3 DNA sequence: TGTGCCAGCAGCGCCTCAGACGGCTACGAGCAGTACTTC. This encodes CASSASDGYEQYF.

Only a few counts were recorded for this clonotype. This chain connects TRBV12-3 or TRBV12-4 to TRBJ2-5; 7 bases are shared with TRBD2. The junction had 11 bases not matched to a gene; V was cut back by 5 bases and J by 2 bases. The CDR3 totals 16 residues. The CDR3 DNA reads TGTGCCAGCAGTACGGGACTATCAATGGAGCAAGAGACCCAGTACTTC. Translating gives CASSTGLSMEQETQYF.

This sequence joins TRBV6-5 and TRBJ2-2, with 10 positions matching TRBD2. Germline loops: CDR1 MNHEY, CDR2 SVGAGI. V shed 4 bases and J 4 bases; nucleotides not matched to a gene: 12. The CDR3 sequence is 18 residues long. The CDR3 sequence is CASSLLAGNGVGTGELFF. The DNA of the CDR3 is TGTGCCAGCAGTTTACTAGCGGGGAATGGGGTAGGCACCGGGGAGCTGTTTTTT.

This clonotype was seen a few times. CDR3 sequence: CASSTDPGLAGGWASEQFF. The CDR3 DNA follows: TGTGCCAGCAGCACCGACCCGGGACTAGCGGGGGGGTGGGCGAGTGAGCAGTTCTTC. The rearrangement uses TRBV2 and TRBJ2-1; TRBD2 agrees at 16 bases. Germline V CDR1 and CDR2: SNHLY, FYNNEI. After removal of 6 bases from V and 9 bases from J, the junction contained 17 bases not matched to a gene. There are 19 residues in the CDR3.

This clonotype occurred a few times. The CDR3 spells CASSDGTDITEGPQETQYF. In nucleotides, the CDR3 is TGTGCCAGCAGTGACGGTACGGACATTACAGAGGGGCCACAAGAGACCCAGTACTTC. The V and J genes are TRBV2 and TRBJ2-5; possibly TRBD1 or TRBD2 for D (5 bases each). The CDR3 loop spans 19 amino acids. In germline, CDR1 is SNHLY, CDR2 FYNNEI. Trimming took 3 bases from V and 2 from J, leaving 25 bases between them.

The CDR3: CASSLSESTGELFF. DNA of the CDR3: TGTGCCAGCAGCTTATCGGAGTCCACCGGGGAGCTGTTTTTT. The genes are TRBV7-9 and TRBJ2-2; D gene ambiguous. CDR1 SEHNR and CDR2 FQNEAQ come from the germline V gene (reference sequence). The germline V and J ends were trimmed by 2 bases and 4 bases, with 8 bases remaining between them. The CDR3 runs 14 residues. Supplemented by reference TRBV7-9 and TRBJ2-2, the full variable domain reads DTGVSQNPRHKITKRGQNVTFRCDPISEHNRLYWYRQTLGQGPEFLTYFQNEAQLEKSRLLSDRFSAERPKGSFSTLEIQRTEQGDSAMYLCASSLSESTGELFFGEGSRLTVL.

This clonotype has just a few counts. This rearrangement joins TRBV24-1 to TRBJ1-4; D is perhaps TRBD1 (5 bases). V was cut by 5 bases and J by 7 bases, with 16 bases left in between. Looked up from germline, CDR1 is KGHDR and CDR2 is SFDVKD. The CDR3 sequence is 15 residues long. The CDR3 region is CATSVQAEGSEKLFF. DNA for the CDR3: TGTGCCACCAGTGTCCAGGCCGAGGGGAGTGAAAAACTGTTTTTT.

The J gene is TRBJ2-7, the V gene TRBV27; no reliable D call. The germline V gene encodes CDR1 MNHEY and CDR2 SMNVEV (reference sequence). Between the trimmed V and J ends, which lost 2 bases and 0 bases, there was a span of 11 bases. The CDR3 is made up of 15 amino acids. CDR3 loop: CASSLVGPHSYEQYF. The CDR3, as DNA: TGTGCCAGCAGTTTAGTAGGCCCGCACTCCTACGAGCAGTACTTC.

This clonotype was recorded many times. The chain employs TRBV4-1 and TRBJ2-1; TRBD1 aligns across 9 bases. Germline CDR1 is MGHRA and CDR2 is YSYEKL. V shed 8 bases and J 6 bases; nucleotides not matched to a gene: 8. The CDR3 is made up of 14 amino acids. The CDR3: CASSGTGRANEQFF. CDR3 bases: TGCGCCAGCTCAGGGACAGGGCGCGCCAATGAGCAGTTCTTC.

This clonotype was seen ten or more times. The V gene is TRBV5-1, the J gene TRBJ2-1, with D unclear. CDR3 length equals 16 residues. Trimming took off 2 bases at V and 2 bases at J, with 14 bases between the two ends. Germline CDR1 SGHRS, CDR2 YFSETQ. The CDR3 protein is CASSFSSTEPYNEQFF. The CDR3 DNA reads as TGCGCCAGCAGCTTCTCCTCCACCGAACCCTACAATGAGCAGTTCTTC.

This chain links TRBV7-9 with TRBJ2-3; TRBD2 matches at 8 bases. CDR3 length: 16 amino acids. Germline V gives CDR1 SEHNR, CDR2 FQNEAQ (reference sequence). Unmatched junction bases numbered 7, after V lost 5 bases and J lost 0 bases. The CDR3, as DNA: TGTGCCAGCAGCGAGATTACTAGCGGCAGCACAGATACGCAGTATTTT. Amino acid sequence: CASSEITSGSTDTQYF.

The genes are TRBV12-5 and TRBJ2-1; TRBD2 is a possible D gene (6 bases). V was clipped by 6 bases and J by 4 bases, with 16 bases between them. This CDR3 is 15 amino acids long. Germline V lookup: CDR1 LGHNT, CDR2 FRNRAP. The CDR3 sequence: CASGPGHGGYNEQFF. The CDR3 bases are TGTGCTAGTGGACCCGGACACGGAGGGTACAATGAGCAGTTCTTC. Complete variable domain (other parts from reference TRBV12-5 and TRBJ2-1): DARVTQTPRHKVTEMGQEVTMRCQPILGHNTVFWYRQTMMQGLELLAYFRNRAPLDDSGMPKDRFSAEMPDATLATLKIQPSEPRDSAVYFCASGPGHGGYNEQFFGPGTRLTVL.

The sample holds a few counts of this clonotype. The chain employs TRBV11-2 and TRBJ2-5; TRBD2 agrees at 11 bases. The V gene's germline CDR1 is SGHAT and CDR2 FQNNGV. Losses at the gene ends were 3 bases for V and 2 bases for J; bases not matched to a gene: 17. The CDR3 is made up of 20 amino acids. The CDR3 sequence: CASSFPLTSGTPAQQETQYF. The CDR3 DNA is TGTGCCAGCAGCTTCCCACTGACTAGCGGGACCCCCGCTCAGCAAGAGACCCAGTACTTC.

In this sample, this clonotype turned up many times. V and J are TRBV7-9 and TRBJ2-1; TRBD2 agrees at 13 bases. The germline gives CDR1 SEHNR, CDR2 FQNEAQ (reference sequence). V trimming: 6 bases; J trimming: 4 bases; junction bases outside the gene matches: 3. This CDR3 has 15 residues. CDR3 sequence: CASRKGLAGYNEQFF. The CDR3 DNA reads TGTGCCAGCAGGAAGGGACTAGCGGGATACAATGAGCAGTTCTTC.

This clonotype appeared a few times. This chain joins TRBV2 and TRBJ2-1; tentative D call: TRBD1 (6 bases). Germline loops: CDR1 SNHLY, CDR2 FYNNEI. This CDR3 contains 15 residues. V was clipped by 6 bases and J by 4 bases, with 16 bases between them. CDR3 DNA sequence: TGTGCCAGCAGGGCCGCGACAGGTGCTTACAATGAGCAGTTCTTC. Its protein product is CASRAATGAYNEQFF.

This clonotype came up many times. The CDR3 region has the DNA TGCGCCAGCAGCCAAGATGGAGCGGGGAGCTGGGAGCAGTACTTC. Translated, it gives CASSQDGAGSWEQYF. The chain recombines TRBV4-3 with TRBJ2-7; TRBD2 matches at 7 bases. Germline CDR1 is LGHNA and CDR2 is YSLEER. The CDR3 is 15 residues long. The trim removed 0 bases at V and 7 bases at J, leaving 9 bases unmatched.

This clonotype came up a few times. CDR3 sequence reads: CASDSFRVVGGSNQPQHF. In nucleotides, the CDR3 is TGTGCCAGCGACAGCTTCAGGGTTGTTGGGGGAAGCAATCAGCCCCAGCATTTT. The gene calls are TRBV6-1 and TRBJ1-5; possible D gene TRBD1, 5 bases. Trimming shortened V by 8 bases and J by 1 base, and 24 bases separated the two germline ends. Germline loops: CDR1 MNHNS, CDR2 SASEGT. This CDR3 contains 18 residues.

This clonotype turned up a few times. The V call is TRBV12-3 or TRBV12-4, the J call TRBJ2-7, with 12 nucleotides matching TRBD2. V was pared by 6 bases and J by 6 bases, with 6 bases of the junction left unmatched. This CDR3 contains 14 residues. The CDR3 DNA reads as TGTGCCAGCAGCCCGACTAGCGGGAGCCTCGAGCAGTACTTC. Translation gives CASSPTSGSLEQYF.

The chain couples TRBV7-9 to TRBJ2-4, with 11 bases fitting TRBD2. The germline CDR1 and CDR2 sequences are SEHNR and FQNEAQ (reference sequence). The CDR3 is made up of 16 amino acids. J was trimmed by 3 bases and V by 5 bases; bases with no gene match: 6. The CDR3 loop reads CASSGGTSGLKNIQYF. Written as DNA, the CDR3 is TGTGCCAGCAGCGGCGGGACTAGCGGTCTCAAAAACATTCAGTACTTC. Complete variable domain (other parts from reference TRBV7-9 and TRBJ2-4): DTGVSQNPRHKITKRGQNVTFRCDPISEHNRLYWYRQTLGQGPEFLTYFQNEAQLEKSRLLSDRFSAERPKGSFSTLEIQRTEQGDSAMYLCASSGGTSGLKNIQYFGAGTRLSVL.

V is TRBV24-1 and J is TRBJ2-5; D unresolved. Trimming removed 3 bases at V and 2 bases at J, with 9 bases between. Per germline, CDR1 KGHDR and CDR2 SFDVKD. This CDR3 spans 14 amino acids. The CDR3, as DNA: TGTGCCACCAGTGATCTATACTCACAAGAGACCCAGTACTTC. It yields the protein CATSDLYSQETQYF.